A selection of T cell receptor beta chains follows, all from one sample in a study of CD8 T cells in Susac syndrome. TCRdb re-derived calls from the immunoSEQ multiplex PCR reads in MiXCR, one entry per CDR3 protein. This table holds 250,000 to 300,000 distinct CDR3 sequences, roughly 85% found once. What was sequenced was CD8+ T cells from PBMCs. The receptors were gathered from a human donor with multiple sclerosis. Each CDR3 is given without its conserved first and last residue. The D gene is left open where the match is weak.

d_call j_call v_call cdr3_aa
. TRBJ2-5 TRBV6-2/TRBV6-3 ASSPGFQETQY
. TRBJ2-1 TRBV27 ASSFRLRKF
TRBD1 TRBJ1-5 TRBV19 ASSNPTGKEPQH
TRBD2 TRBJ2-7 TRBV6-5 ASSYSREGIRDEQY
TRBD2 TRBJ2-7 TRBV19 ASSIGALAGGLSYEQY
TRBD2 TRBJ2-3 TRBV5-1 ASSPMPSGTADTQY
TRBD1 TRBJ2-7 TRBV6-1 ASSGTGGVEQY
. TRBJ2-5 TRBV27 ASSLRQAETQY
. TRBJ2-2 TRBV10-3 APRGGTFTGELF
. TRBJ2-3 TRBV28 ASRERGADTQY
. TRBJ1-2 TRBV20-1 SARPAPNYGYT
TRBD2 TRBJ2-1 TRBV7-8 AIRGTGGGAHNEQF
TRBD2 TRBJ2-7 TRBV7-9 ASNTGGEQY
. TRBJ2-4 TRBV27 ASWAGGSIQY
TRBD1 TRBJ1-2 TRBV7-9 ASSPEDRGLLNGYT
. TRBJ2-2 TRBV6-1 ASSSFGGPMNTGELF
. TRBJ2-2 TRBV6-5 ASSWDRTLGTGELF
. TRBJ2-7 TRBV20-1 SARDEASRALEY
. TRBJ2-7 TRBV14 ASSQDTVEGLEQY
. TRBJ2-1 TRBV27 ASSLPRGKEQF
. TRBJ1-3 TRBV3-1 PSSQDSVLEDTIY
. TRBJ1-5 TRBV24-1 ATSDPSYTNQPQH
TRBD2 TRBJ2-5 TRBV28 AGGISGRETQY
. TRBJ2-1 TRBV14 ASSPAQVGGEQF
TRBD1 TRBJ2-7 TRBV28 ASNLQSGTGGYEQY
. TRBJ2-7 TRBV13 ASSLQGRDEQY
. TRBJ2-3 TRBV21-1 ASSSRRGRTSGSPDTQY
TRBD1 TRBJ2-7 TRBV5-6 ASSASTGISSYEQY
. TRBJ1-5 TRBV6-1 ASTGGPLNQPQH
. TRBJ1-1 TRBV29-1 SVDSQAGGTEAF
TRBD1 TRBJ1-2 TRBV12-5 ASGLVRVGQGVGGYT
. TRBJ2-5 TRBV7-9 ASSFIMAKETQY
. TRBJ2-7 TRBV9 ASSPAVGVNEQY
. TRBJ2-7 TRBV7-9 ASRLAEVGSPYEQY
TRBD2 TRBJ2-7 TRBV10-3 AISEAASGLYEQY
. TRBJ1-1 TRBV7-9 ASSSANLNTEAF
. TRBJ1-2 TRBV7-9 ASSWGRRVFDGYT
TRBD2 TRBJ2-7 TRBV7-9 ASRPPLAGGGYEQY
. TRBJ2-7 TRBV5-1 ASSLYTNVGEQY
. TRBJ2-7 TRBV7-9 ASSPERRYEQY
. TRBJ2-7 TRBV5-1 ASSLDGVQGLWDEQY
TRBD2 TRBJ2-7 TRBV7-8 ASSFPTSEYEQY
. TRBJ2-5 TRBV4-2 ASSQRSTQETQY
TRBD1 TRBJ2-1 TRBV29-1 SVYPTGSSYNEQF
TRBD1 TRBJ2-1 TRBV4-2 ASSTRTGGNDEQF
. TRBJ1-1 TRBV6-2/TRBV6-3 ASSFEILNTEAF
. TRBJ2-4 TRBV6-5 ASSYTARRSKNIQY
TRBD2 TRBJ2-1 TRBV6-1 ASSRTSGRTSYNEQF
. TRBJ2-5 TRBV29-1 SVPGMETQY
. TRBJ1-6 TRBV21-1 ASSQDRGLINSPLH
. TRBJ2-5 TRBV12-3/TRBV12-4 ASSPRLGTQY
. TRBJ1-3 TRBV12-3/TRBV12-4 ASSLGREASGNTIY
. TRBJ1-5 TRBV3-1 ASSQNRAEPQH
TRBD2 TRBJ2-7 TRBV9 ASSVNSGSRTYEQY
. TRBJ2-1 TRBV12-3/TRBV12-4 ASTIEGDEQF
. TRBJ2-7 TRBV19 ASSSTGLEQY
. TRBJ1-2 TRBV29-1 SVEVRRGYT